A single sample is the source of the 14 T cell receptor beta chains below, sequenced in a study of shared clonotypes between healthy human individuals. Assay: immunoSEQ multiplex PCR; the TCRdb copy retains only in-frame clones and omits some. This table holds 2,500,000 or so clones, under 95% found once. Sequenced input: naive CD4+ T cells from PBMCs. Described subset: CD45RA+ positively selected. All receptors derive from a man aged 18 to 30 in good health. Some clones in this sample may be carry-over from other donors' samples.

The chain joins TRBV28 to TRBJ1-5; maybe TRBD1 (6 bases). The V gene lost 5 bases and the J gene lost 6 bases, with 17 bases spanning the gap. Germline lookup yields CDR1 MDHEN and CDR2 SYDVKM. This CDR3 contains 15 residues. CDR3 coding DNA: TGTGCCAGCAGTAAACAGGGCAGGGGCGGTCAGCCCCAGCATTTT. Amino acid sequence: CASSKQGRGGQPQHF.

J is TRBJ2-2 and V is TRBV9; 9 nucleotides match TRBD2. J was trimmed by 5 bases and V by 5 bases; bases with no gene match: 7. Germline values: CDR1 SGDLS, CDR2 YYNGEE. The CDR3 length is 15 residues. The CDR3 loop is CASRASSGRTGELFF. As DNA, the CDR3 is TGTGCCAGCAGGGCTTCCAGCGGGAGGACCGGGGAGCTGTTTTTT.

This clone has a handful of counts. The rearrangement joins TRBV28 to TRBJ2-4; 7 positions match TRBD1. Trimming took 5 bases from V and 7 from J; bases not matched to a gene: 20. CDR1 and CDR2 from the germline V gene are MDHEN and SYDVKM. The CDR3 totals 18 residues. CDR3 sequence reads: CASSPPTGLLTSWNIQYF. The CDR3 nucleotides are TGTGCCAGCAGTCCCCCGACAGGGTTGCTGACCTCTTGGAACATTCAGTACTTC. Based on the CDR3 plus reference TRBV28 and TRBJ2-4, the full variable domain is DVKVTQSSRYLVKRTGEKVFLECVQDMDHENMFWYRQDPGLGLRLIYFSYDVKMKEKGDIPEGYSVSREKKERFSLILESASTNQTSMYLCASSPPTGLLTSWNIQYFGAGTRLSVL.

The chain has TRBV5-1 and TRBJ2-7; D is unresolved. Germline CDR1 SGHRS, CDR2 YFSETQ. The ends were cut back, 2 bases at V and 0 bases at J, with 12 bases in the middle. This CDR3 spans 15 amino acids. CDR3 sequence: CASSFGGLSSYEQYF. The CDR3 bases are TGCGCCAGCAGCTTTGGTGGTCTTAGCTCCTACGAGCAGTACTTC.

This chain links TRBV28 with TRBJ2-3; TRBD1 is a possible D gene (6 bases). Germline V gives CDR1 MDHEN, CDR2 SYDVKM. Trimming took off 5 bases at V and 3 bases at J, with 12 bases between the two ends. The CDR3 length is 14 residues. The CDR3 loop is CASSPRGPTDTQYF. In nucleotides, the CDR3 is TGTGCCAGCAGTCCCAGGGGCCCGACAGATACGCAGTATTTT.

The chain joins TRBV5-4 to TRBJ1-2, with D unresolved. Trimming removed 2 bases from V and 6 bases from J, with 20 bases in between. This CDR3 is 16 amino acids long. Germline-derived CDR1 and CDR2 are SGHNT and YYREEE (reference sequence). CDR3 DNA sequence: TGTGCCAGCAGCTTTGGAGGTCCCCAGAATGGTAATGGCTACACCTTC. Translating gives CASSFGGPQNGNGYTF.

The genes are TRBV4-1 and TRBJ2-5; weak D call: TRBD2 (5 bases). Trimming removed 2 bases at V and 1 base at J, with 14 bases between. The CDR3 runs to 16 residues. The V gene's germline CDR1 is MGHRA and CDR2 YSYEKL. CDR3 in DNA: TGCGCCAGCAGCCAATTTGGCGGGCAGTTCCAAGAGACCCAGTACTTC. Protein product: CASSQFGGQFQETQYF.

The gene calls are TRBV28 and TRBJ2-1; D may correspond to TRBD1 or TRBD2 (6 bases each). Per the germline V gene, CDR1 is MDHEN and CDR2 is SYDVKM. The V end lost 3 bases, the J end lost 8 bases, and 8 bases lay between the germline ends. The CDR3 loop spans 12 amino acids. The CDR3 region is CASSLRGDEQFF. In DNA form, the CDR3 reads TGTGCCAGCAGTTTGAGGGGGGATGAGCAGTTCTTC.

The V call is TRBV2, the J call TRBJ2-1, with D tentatively TRBD1 or TRBD2 (6 bases each). The length of the CDR3 is 13 residues. CDR1 and CDR2 (germline): SNHLY, FYNNEI. V lost 6 bases and J lost 10, with 16 bases in between. DNA for the CDR3: TGTGCCAGCAGGCCCCGACTAGGGGGGGAGCAGTTCTTC. Translating it yields CASRPRLGGEQFF.

V and J are TRBV9 and TRBJ2-7, with D perhaps TRBD2 (6 bases). In germline, CDR1 is SGDLS, CDR2 YYNGEE. The CDR3 is 16 amino acids. Trimming took 0 bases from V and 0 from J, leaving 13 bases between them. CDR3 sequence: CASSVGSGGFSYEQYF. The DNA for the CDR3 is TGTGCCAGCAGCGTAGGAAGTGGAGGGTTCTCCTACGAGCAGTACTTC.

The chain combines TRBV5-1 with TRBJ2-2, with no clear D. V lost 6 bases and J lost 1, with 10 bases in between. Germline CDR1 is SGHRS and CDR2 is YFSETQ. The CDR3 spans 14 residues. CDR3: CASNSFENTGELFF. The CDR3 DNA is TGCGCCAGCAACAGCTTTGAGAACACCGGGGAGCTGTTTTTT.

V and J are TRBV30 and TRBJ2-2; the D gene is possibly TRBD1 (6 bases). This CDR3 is built from 14 residues. Germline V gene data show CDR1 as GTSNPN and CDR2 as SVGIG (reference sequence). V gave up 5 bases and J gave up 3 bases, with 13 bases separating them. The CDR3 protein is CAWAFRGYTGELFF. For the CDR3, the DNA is TGTGCCTGGGCCTTTAGGGGGTACACCGGGGAGCTGTTTTTT.

This chain connects TRBV2 to TRBJ1-4; D uncertain. CDR1 is SNHLY and CDR2 is FYNNEI in the germline V gene. This CDR3 contains 16 residues. The ends were cut back, 2 bases at V and 0 bases at J, with 10 bases in the middle. CDR3 in DNA: TGTGCCAGCAGTGAATTCGACCGCTCAACTAATGAAAAACTGTTTTTT. As protein: CASSEFDRSTNEKLFF.

This clone was observed a single time. V gene TRBV6-5 combines with J gene TRBJ2-5, with 8 bases lining up with TRBD2. After removal of 10 bases from V and 5 bases from J, the junction contained 12 bases not matched to a gene. This CDR3 spans 14 amino acids. CDR1 and CDR2 from the germline V gene are MNHEY and SVGAGI. CDR3 residues: CATREAGGWETQYF. As DNA, the CDR3 is TGTGCCACTAGGGAGGCGGGGGGTTGGGAGACCCAGTACTTC.